This T cell receptor (beta chain) came from a study of T cell changes during pregnancy in multiple sclerosis. Sequenced by immunoSEQ multiplex PCR; TCRdb stores in-frame clones only, minus some. In the table there are over 35,000 clones, approximately 94% of which are singletons. The V gene lost 5 bases and the J gene lost 6 bases, with 16 bases spanning the gap. This CDR3 has 15 residues. CDR1 is MRHNA, CDR2 SNTAGT, per germline. This rearrangement joins TRBV6-4 to TRBJ2-2; a weak D match, TRBD2 (5 bases). This clonotype was sampled from a female donor with multiple sclerosis, enrolled in a pregnancy study. The sample consisted of CD8+ T cells from peripheral blood mononuclear cells, taken in the third trimester of pregnancy. CDR3 protein: CASSRNEGWAGELFF. CDR3 nucleotide sequence: TGTGCCAGCAGTCGTAACGAGGGTTGGGCCGGGGAGCTGTTTTTT.